This T cell receptor beta chain is drawn from a study of breast tumors, draining lymph nodes, adjacent tissues. General observations from the study: Tumor repertoires ranked between lymph nodes and nontumor tissue in diversity, with V and J gene preferences.

The V gene's germline CDR1 is SGHTS and CDR2 YDEGEE. V was pared by 5 bases and J by 2 bases, with 8 bases of the junction left unmatched. This CDR3 is built from 15 residues. This clonotype was recorded only once. Its antigen is not identified. A single record per CDR3 protein comes from TCRdb applying MiXCR to the multiplex PCR reads. The table lists about 130,000 distinct CDR3 sequences, under 25% of them singletons. Axillary draining lymph nodes of breast cancer patients supplied the node samples. The source material was axillary lymph node tissue. The chain is built from TRBV5-8 and TRBJ2-7; 9 bases are a match to TRBD2. This TCR was sampled from a female donor with breast cancer. Some clones in this sample may be carry-over from other donors' samples. CDR3 sequence reads: CASSSAAGGPYEQYF. CDR3 nucleotides: TGTGCCAGCAGTTCGGCGGCGGGAGGGCCCTACGAGCAGTACTTC.